This T cell receptor beta chain was sequenced for a study of graft-versus-host responses after intestinal transplantation. About the research overall: The study gave all recipients anti-thymocyte globulin induction, then tacrolimus and steroids for 2 to 3 years.

Regarding this clone: Its antigen remains unidentified.

Data came from immunoSEQ multiplex PCR; TCRdb stores just in-frame clones and leaves some out. The data show roughly 60,000 clones, more than 75% seen once. General observations from the study: GvH clones occurred in recipient marrow; some first appeared in ileum or blood.

The sequence was collected from a human patient who received an intestinal transplant, so some T cells may come from the graft donor. The specimen was PBMCs, collected roughly 120 days after intestinal transplantation.

The CDR3 loop is CASSEGLAGGEQFF. The CDR3 nucleotides are TGCGCCAGCAGTGAGGGACTAGCGGGAGGGGAGCAGTTCTTC. The J gene is TRBJ2-1, the V gene TRBV10-2, with 15 positions matching TRBD2. Germline CDR1 WSHSY, CDR2 SAAADI. V gave up 2 bases and J gave up 10 bases; unmatched junction bases: 0. The CDR3 loop spans 14 amino acids.